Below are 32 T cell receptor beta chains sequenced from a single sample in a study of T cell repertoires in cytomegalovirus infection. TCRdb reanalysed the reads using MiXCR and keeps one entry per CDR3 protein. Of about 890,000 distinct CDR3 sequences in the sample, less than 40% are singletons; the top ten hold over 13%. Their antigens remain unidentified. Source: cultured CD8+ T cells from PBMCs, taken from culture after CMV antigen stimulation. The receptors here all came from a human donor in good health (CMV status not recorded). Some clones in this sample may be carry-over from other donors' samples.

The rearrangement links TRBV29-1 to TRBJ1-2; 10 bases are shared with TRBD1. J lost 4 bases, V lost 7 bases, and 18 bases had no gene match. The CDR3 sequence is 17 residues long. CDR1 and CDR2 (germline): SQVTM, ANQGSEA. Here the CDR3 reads CSADYWDGTGVRYGYTF. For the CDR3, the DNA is TGCAGCGCCGACTACTGGGACGGGACAGGGGTCCGCTATGGCTACACCTTC.

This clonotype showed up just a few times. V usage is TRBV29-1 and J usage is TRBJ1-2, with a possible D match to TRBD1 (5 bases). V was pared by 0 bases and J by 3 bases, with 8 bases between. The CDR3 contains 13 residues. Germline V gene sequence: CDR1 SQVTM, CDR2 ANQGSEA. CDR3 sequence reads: CSVEEEGDYGYTF. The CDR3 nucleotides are TGCAGCGTTGAAGAGGAAGGGGACTATGGCTACACCTTC.

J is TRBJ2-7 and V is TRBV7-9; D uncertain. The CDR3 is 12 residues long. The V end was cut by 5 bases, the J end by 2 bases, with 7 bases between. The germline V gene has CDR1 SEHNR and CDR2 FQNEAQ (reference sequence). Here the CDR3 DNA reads TGTGCCAGCAGCATCCTTCCCTACGAGCAGTACTTC. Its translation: CASSILPYEQYF.

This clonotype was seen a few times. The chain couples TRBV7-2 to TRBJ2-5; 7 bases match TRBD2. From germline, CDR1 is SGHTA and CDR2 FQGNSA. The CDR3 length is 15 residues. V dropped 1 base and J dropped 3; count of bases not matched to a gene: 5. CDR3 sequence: CASSLGGGGEETQYF. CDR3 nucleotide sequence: TGTGCCAGCAGCTTAGGCGGCGGGGGTGAAGAGACCCAGTACTTC.

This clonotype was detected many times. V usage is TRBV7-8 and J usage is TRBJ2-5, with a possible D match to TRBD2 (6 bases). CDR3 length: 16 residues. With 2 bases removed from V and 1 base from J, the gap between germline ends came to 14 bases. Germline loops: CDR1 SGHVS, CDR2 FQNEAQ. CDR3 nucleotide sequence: TGTGCCAGCAGCTTATTCATGTTAGCGGTCCAAGAGACCCAGTACTTC. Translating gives CASSLFMLAVQETQYF.

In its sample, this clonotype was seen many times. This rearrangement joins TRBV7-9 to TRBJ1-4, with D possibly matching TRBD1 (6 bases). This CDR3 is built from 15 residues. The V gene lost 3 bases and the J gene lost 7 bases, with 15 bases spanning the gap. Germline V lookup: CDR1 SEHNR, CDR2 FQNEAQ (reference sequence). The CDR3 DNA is TGTGCCAGCAGCTTCAGTGACAGGCTCCTTGAAAAACTGTTTTTT. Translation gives CASSFSDRLLEKLFF.

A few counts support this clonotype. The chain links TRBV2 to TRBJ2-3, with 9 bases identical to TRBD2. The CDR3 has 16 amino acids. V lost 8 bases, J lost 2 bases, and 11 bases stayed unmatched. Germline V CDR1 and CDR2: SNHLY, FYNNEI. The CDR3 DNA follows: TGTGCCAGCCACTCACCGACTAGCGGAGTCACAGATACGCAGTATTTT. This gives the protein CASHSPTSGVTDTQYF.

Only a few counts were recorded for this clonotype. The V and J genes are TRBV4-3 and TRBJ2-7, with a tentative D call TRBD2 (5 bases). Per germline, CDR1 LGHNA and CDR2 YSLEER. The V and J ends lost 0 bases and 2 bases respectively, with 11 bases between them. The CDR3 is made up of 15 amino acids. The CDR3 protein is CASSQDRFGTYEQYV. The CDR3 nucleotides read TGCGCCAGCAGCCAAGATAGGTTCGGGACCTACGAGCAGTACGTC.

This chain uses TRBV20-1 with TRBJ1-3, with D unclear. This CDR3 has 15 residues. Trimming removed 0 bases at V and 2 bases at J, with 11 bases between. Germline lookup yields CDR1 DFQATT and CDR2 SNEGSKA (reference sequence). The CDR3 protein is CSARDRLFAGNTIYF. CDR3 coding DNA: TGCAGTGCTAGAGATCGGCTTTTTGCTGGAAACACCATATATTTT.

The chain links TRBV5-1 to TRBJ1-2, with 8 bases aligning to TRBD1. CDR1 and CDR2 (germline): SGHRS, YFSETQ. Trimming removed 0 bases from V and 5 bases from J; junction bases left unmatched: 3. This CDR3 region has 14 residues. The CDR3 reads CASSLGRGRYGYTF. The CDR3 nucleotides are TGCGCCAGCAGCTTGGGCAGGGGGCGTTATGGCTACACCTTC.

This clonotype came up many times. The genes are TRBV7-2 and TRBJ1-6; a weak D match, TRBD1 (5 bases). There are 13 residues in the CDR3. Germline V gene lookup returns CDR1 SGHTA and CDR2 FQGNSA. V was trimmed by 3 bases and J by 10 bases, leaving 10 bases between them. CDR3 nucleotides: TGTGCCAGCAGCTTGCTGGGGGGGTCACCCCTCCACTTT. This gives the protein CASSLLGGSPLHF.

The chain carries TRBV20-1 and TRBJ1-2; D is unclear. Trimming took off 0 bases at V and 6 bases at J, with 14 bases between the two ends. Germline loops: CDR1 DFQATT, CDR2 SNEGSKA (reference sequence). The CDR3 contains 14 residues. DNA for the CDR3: TGCAGTGCTAGAGATAAAGGAAGAGCAAATGGCTACACCTTC. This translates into CSARDKGRANGYTF.

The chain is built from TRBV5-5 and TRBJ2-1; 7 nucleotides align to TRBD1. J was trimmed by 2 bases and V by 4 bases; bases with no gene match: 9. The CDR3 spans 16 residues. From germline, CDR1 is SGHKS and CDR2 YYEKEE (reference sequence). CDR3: CASSPPFGTAYNEQFF. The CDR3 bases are TGTGCCAGCAGCCCACCGTTCGGGACAGCCTACAATGAGCAGTTCTTC.

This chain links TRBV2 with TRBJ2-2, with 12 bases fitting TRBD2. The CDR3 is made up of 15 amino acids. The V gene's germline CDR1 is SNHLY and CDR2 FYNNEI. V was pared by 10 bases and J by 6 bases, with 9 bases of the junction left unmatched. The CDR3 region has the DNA TGTGCCACGCAGACTAGCGGGGGCCGACCCGGGGAGCTGTTTTTT. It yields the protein CATQTSGGRPGELFF.

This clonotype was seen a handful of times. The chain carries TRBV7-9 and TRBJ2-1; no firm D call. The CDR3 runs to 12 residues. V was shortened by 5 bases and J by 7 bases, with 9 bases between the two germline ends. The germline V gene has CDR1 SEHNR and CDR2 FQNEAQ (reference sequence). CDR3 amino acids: CASSGEKNEQFF. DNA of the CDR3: TGTGCCAGCAGCGGAGAAAAAAATGAGCAGTTCTTC.

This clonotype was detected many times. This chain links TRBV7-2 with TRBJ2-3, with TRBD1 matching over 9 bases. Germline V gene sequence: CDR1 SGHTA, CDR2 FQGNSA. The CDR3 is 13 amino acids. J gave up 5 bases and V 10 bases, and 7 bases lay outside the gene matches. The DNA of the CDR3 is TGTGCCAACTCCGGGGACAGGGAAGATACGCAGTATTTT. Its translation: CANSGDREDTQYF.

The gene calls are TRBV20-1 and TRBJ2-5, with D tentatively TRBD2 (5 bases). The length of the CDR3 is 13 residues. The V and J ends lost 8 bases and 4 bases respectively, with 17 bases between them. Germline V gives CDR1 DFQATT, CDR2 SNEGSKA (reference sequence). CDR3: CSPLQYGVETQYF. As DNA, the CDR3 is TGCAGTCCGCTACAGTACGGGGTAGAGACCCAGTACTTC.

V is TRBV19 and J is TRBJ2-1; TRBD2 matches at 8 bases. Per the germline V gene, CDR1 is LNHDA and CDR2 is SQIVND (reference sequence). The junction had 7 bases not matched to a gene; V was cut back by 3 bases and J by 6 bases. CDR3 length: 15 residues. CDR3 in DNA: TGTGCCAGTAGTATCGCTAGCGGGTCGAGCAATGAGCAGTTCTTC. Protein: CASSIASGSSNEQFF.

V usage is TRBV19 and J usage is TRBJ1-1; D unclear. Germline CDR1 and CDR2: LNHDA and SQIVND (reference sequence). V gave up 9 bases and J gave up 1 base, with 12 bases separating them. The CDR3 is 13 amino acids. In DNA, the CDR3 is TGTGCCAGCAGGCGGGGTACGAACACTGAAGCTTTCTTT. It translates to CASRRGTNTEAFF.

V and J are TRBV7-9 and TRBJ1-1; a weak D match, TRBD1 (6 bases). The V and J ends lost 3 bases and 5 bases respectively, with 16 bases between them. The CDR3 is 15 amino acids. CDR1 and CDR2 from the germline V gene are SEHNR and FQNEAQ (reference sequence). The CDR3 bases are TGTGCCAGCAGCTTCAGATTGGGACATGTGACTGAAGCTTTCTTT. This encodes CASSFRLGHVTEAFF.

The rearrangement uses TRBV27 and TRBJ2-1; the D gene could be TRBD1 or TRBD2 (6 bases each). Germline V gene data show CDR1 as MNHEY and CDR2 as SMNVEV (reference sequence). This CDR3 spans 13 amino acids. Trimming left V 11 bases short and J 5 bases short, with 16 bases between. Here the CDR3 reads CAHEEGGNNEQFF. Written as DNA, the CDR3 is TGTGCCCACGAGGAGGGGGGCAACAATGAGCAGTTCTTC.

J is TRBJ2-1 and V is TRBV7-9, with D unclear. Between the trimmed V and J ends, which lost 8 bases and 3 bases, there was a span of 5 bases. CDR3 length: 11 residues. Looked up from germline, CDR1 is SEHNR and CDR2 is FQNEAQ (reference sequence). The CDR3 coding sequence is TGTGCCAGCTTTTACTACAATGAGCAGTTCTTC. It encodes CASFYYNEQFF.

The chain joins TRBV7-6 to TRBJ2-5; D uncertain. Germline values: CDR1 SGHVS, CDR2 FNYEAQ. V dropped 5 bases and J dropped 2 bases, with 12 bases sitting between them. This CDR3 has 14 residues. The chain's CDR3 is CASSATPTQETQYF. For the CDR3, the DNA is TGTGCCAGCAGCGCGACCCCTACTCAAGAGACCCAGTACTTC.

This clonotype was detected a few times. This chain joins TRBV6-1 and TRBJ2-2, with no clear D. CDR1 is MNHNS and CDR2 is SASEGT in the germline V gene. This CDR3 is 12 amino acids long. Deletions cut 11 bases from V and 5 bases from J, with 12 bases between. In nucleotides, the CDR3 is TGTGCCGTCCGGGCCGGGACCGGGGAGCTGTTTTTT. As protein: CAVRAGTGELFF.

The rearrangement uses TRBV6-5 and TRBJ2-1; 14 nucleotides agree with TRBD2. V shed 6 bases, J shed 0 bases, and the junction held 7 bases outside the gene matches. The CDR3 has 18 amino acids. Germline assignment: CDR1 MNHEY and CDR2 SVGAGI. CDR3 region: CASRMTSGGATSYNEQFF. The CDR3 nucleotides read TGTGCCAGCAGGATGACTAGCGGGGGGGCTACCTCCTACAATGAGCAGTTCTTC.

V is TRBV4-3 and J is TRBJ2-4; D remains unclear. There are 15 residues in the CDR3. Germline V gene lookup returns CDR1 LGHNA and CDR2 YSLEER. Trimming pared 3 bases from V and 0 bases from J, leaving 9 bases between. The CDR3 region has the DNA TGCGCCAGCAGCCACCAACAGCTAGCCAAAAACATTCAGTACTTC. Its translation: CASSHQQLAKNIQYF.

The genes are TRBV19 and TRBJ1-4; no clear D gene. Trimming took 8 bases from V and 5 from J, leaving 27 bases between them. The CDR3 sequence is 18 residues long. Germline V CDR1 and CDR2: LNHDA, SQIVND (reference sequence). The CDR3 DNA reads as TGTGCCAGTTCCCCTCCCCGGAATACCAATGAGAAGAATGAAAAACTGTTTTTT. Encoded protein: CASSPPRNTNEKNEKLFF. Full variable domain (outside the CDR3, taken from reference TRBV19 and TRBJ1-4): DGGITQSPKYLFRKEGQNVTLSCEQNLNHDAMYWYRQDPGQGLRLIYYSQIVNDFQKGDIAEGYSVSREKKESFPLTVTSAQKNPTAFYLCASSPPRNTNEKNEKLFFGSGTQLSVL.

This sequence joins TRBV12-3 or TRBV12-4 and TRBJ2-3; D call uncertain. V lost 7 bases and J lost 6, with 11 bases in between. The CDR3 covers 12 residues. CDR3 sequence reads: CASTPVGDTQYF. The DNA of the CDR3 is TGTGCCAGCACCCCAGTTGGGGATACGCAGTATTTT.

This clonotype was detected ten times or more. CDR3 DNA sequence: TGTGCCAGCAGCTCCGGGACAGGGCGGTACAATGAGCAGTTCTTC. Translation gives CASSSGTGRYNEQFF. V gene TRBV7-9 combines with J gene TRBJ2-1; 9 bases align to TRBD1. CDR1 is SEHNR, CDR2 FQNEAQ, per germline (reference sequence). This CDR3 region has 15 residues. Unmatched junction bases numbered 5, after V lost 4 bases and J lost 4 bases.

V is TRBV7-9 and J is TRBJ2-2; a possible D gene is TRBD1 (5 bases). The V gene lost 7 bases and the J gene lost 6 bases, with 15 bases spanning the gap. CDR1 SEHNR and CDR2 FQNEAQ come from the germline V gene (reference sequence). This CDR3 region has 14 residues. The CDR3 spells CASTLPRGAGELFF. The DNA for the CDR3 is TGTGCCAGCACCCTCCCAAGGGGTGCCGGGGAGCTGTTTTTT.

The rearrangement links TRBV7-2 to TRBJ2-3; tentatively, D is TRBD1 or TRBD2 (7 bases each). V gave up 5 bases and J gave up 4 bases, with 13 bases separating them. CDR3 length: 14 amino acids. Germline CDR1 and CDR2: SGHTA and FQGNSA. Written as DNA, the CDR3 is TGTGCCAGCAGCCCGGCAGGGGGGGCAGATACGCAGTATTTT. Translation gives CASSPAGGADTQYF. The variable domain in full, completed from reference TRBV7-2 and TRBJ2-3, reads GAGVSQSPSNKVTEKGKDVELRCDPISGHTALYWYRQSLGQGLEFLIYFQGNSAPDKSGLPSDRFSAERTGGSVSTLTIQRTQQEDSAVYLCASSPAGGADTQYFGPGTRLTVL.

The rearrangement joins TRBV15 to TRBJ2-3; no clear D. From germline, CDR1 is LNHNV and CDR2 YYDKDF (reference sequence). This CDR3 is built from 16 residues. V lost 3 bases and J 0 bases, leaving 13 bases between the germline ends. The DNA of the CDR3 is TGTGCCACCAGCAGGACCGGCGTCCCGAGCACAGATACGCAGTATTTT. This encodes CATSRTGVPSTDTQYF.